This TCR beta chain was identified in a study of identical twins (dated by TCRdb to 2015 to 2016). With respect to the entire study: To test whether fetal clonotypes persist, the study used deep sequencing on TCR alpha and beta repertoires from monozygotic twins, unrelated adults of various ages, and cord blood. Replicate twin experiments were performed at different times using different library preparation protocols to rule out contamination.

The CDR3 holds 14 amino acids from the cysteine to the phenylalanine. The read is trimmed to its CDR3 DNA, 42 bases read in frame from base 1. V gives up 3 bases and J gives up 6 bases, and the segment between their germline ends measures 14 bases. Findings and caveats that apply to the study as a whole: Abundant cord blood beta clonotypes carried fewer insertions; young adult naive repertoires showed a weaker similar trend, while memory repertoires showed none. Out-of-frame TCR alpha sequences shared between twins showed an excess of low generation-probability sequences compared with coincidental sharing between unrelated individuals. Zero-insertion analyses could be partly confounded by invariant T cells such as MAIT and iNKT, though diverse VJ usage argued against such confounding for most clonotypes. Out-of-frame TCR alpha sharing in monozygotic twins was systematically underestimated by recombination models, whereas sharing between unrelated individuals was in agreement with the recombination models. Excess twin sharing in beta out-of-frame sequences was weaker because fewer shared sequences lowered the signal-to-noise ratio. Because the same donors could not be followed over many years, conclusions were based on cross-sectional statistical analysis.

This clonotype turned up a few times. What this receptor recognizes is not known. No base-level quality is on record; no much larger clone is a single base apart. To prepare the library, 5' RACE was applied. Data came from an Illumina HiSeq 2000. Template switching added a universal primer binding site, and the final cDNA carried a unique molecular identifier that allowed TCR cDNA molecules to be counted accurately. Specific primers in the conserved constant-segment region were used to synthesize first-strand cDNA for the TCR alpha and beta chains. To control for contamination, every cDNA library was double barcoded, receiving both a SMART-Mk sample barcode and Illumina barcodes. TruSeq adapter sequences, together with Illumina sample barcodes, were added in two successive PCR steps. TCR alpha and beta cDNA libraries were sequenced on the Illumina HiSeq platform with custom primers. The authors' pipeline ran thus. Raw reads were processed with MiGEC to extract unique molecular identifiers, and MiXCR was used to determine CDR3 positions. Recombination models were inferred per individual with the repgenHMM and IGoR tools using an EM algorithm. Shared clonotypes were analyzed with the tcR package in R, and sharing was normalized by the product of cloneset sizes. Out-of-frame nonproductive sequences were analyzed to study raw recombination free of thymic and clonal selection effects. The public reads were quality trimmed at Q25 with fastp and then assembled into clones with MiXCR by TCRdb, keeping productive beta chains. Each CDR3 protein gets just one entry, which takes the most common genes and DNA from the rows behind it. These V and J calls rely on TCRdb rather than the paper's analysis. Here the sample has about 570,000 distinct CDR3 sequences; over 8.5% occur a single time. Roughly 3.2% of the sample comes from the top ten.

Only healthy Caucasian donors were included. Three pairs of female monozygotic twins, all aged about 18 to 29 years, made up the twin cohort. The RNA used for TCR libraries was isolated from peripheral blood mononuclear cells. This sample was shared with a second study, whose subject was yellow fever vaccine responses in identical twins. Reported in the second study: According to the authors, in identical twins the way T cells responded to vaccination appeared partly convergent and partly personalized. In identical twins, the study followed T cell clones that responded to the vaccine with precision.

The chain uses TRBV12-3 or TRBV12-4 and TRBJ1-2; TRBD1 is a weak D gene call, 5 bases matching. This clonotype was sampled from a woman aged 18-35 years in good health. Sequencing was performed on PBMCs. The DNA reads TGTGCCAGCAGTTTCGTGGTAAGGGGTGATGGCTACACCTTC. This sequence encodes CASSFVVRGDGYTF.